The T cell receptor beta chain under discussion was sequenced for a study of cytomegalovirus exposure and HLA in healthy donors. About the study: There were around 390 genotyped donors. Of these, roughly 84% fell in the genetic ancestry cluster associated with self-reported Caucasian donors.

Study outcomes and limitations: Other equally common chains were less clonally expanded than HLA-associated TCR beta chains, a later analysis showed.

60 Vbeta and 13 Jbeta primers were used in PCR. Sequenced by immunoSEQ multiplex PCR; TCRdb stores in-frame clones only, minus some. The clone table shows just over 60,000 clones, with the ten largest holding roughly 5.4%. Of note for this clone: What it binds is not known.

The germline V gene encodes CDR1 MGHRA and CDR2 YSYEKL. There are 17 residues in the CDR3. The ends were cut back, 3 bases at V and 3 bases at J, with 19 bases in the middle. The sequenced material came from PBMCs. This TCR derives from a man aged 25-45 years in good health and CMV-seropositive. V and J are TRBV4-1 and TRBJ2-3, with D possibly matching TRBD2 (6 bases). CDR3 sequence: CASSQTSALRGTDTQYF. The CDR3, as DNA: TGCGCCAGCAGCCAGACCTCAGCCTTGCGGGGAACAGATACGCAGTATTTT.